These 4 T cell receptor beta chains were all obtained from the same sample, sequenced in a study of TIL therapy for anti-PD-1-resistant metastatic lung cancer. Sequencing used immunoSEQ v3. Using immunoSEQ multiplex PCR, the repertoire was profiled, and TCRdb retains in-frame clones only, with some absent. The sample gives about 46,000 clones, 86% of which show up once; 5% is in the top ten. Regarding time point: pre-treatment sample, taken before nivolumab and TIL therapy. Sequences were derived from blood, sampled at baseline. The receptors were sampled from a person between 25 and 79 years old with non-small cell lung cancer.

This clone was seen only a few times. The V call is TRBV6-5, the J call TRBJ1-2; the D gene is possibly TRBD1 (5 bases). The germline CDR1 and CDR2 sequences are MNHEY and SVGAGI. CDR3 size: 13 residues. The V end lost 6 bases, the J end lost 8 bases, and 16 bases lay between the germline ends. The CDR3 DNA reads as TGTGCCAGCAGCCCAGACAGCGTTTACGGCTACACCTTC. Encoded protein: CASSPDSVYGYTF.

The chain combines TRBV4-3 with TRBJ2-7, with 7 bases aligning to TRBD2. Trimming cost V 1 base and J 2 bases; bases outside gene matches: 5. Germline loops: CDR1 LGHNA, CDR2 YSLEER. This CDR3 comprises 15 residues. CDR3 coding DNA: TGCGCCAGCAGCCAAGGGGCGGGGGAGGCCTACGAGCAGTACTTC. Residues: CASSQGAGEAYEQYF.

CDR3 bases: TGCGCCAGCAGATGGGGACTAGCGGAATACGAGCAGTACTTC. Protein sequence: CASRWGLAEYEQYF. This rearrangement joins TRBV5-1 to TRBJ2-7; 11 positions agree with TRBD2. The CDR3 extends over 14 amino acids. Looked up from germline, CDR1 is SGHRS and CDR2 is YFSETQ. The trim removed 5 bases at V and 4 bases at J, leaving 5 bases unmatched.

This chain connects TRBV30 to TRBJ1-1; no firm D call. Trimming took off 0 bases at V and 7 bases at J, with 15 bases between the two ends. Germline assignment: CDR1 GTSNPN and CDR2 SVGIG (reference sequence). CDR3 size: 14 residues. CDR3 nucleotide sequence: TGTGCCTGGAGTGTAGAGGTTCGATCGGGTGAAGCTTTCTTT. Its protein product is CAWSVEVRSGEAFF.